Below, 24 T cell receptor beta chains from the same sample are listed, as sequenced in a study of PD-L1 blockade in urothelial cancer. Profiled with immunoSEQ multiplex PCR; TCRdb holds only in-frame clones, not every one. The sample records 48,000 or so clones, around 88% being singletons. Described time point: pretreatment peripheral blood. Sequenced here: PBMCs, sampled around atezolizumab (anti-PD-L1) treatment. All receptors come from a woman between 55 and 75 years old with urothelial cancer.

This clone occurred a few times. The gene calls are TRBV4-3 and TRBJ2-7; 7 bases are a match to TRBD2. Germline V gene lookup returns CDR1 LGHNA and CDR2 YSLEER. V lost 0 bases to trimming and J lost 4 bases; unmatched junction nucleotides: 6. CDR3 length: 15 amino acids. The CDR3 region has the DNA TGCGCCAGCAGCCAAGACACTAGCGCTTCTTACGAGCAGTACTTC. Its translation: CASSQDTSASYEQYF.

CDR3 in DNA: TGTGCCATCAGCCCCCGGGACATTCGAGATACGCAGTATTTT. Translating gives CAISPRDIRDTQYF. V is TRBV10-3 and J is TRBJ2-3; tentatively, D is TRBD1 (6 bases). The length of the CDR3 is 14 residues. Germline lookup yields CDR1 ENHRY and CDR2 SYGVKD. V gave up 6 bases and J gave up 5 bases, with 15 bases separating them.

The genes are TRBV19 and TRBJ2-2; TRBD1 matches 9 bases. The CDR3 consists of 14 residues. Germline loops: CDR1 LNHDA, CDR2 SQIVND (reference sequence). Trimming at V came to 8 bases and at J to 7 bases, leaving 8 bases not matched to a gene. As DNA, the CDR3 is TGTGCCAGTCGCGGGACAGGGCAATACGGGGAGCTGTTTTTT. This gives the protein CASRGTGQYGELFF.

In nucleotides, the CDR3 is TGTGCCAGCAGTGATCTTTCGCAGTACTTC. Translation: CASSDLSQYF. This chain connects TRBV2 to TRBJ2-7; unclear D gene. Per germline, CDR1 SNHLY and CDR2 FYNNEI. Trimming cost V 3 bases and J 9 bases, with 6 bases left between them. CDR3 length: 10 amino acids.

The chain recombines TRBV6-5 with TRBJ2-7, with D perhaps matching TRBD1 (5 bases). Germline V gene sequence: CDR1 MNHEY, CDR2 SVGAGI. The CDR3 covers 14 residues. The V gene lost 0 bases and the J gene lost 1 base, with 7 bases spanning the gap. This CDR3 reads CASSYSAGSYEQYF. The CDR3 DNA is TGTGCCAGCAGTTACTCAGCAGGGTCCTACGAGCAGTACTTC.

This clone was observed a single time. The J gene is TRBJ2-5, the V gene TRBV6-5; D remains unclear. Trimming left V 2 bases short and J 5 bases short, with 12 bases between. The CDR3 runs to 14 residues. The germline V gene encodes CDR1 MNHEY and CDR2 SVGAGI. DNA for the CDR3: TGTGCCAGCAGTTACGGCCAGTCCCCCGAGACCCAGTACTTC. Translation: CASSYGQSPETQYF.

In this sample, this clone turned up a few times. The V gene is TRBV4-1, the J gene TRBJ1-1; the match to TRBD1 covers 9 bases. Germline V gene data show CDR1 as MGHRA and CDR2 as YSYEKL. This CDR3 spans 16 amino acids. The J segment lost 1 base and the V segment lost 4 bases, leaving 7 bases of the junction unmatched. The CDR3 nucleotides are TGCGCCAGCAGCCTACAGGGGGCTCGGGGGAACACTGAAGCTTTCTTT. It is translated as CASSLQGARGNTEAFF.

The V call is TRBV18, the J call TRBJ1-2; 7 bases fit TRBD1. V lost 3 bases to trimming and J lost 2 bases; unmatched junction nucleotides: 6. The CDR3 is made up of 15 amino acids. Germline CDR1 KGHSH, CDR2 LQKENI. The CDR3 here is CASSPPMDRNYGYTF. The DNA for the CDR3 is TGTGCCAGCTCACCCCCCATGGACAGGAACTATGGCTACACCTTC.

The CDR3 region has the DNA TGTGCCAGCAGCTTGTTCTGGAACACTGAAGCTTTCTTT. It encodes CASSLFWNTEAFF. The genes are TRBV5-5 and TRBJ1-1; D is undetermined. Germline loops: CDR1 SGHKS, CDR2 YYEKEE (reference sequence). V dropped 1 base and J dropped 1 base, with 5 bases sitting between them. The CDR3 is made up of 13 amino acids.

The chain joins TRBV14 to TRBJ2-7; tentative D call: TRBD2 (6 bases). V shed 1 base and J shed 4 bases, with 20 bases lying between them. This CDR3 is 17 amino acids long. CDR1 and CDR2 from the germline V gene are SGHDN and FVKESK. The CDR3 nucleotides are TGTGCCAGCAGCCAAGGACTAGTTTGGGGCGGAGATTACGAGCAGTACTTC. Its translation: CASSQGLVWGGDYEQYF.

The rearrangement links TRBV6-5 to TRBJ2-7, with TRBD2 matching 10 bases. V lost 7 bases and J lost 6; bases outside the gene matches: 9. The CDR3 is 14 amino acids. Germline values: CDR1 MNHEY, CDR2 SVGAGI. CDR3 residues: CASNRLAGVTEQYF. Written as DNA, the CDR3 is TGTGCCAGCAATCGGCTAGCGGGGGTAACCGAGCAGTACTTC.

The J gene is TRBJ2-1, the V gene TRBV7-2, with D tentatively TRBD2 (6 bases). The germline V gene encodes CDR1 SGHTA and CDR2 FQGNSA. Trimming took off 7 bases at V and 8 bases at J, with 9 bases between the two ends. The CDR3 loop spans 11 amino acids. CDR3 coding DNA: TGTGCCAGCATGGGGGGATATGAGCAGTTCTTC. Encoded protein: CASMGGYEQFF.

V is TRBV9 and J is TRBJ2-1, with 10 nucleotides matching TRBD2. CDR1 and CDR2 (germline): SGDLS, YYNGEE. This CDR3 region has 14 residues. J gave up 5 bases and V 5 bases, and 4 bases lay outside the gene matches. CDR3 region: CASRPTSGDNEQFF. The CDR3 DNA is TGTGCCAGCAGGCCAACTAGCGGGGACAATGAGCAGTTCTTC.

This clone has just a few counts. The CDR3: CASRLTGGRNQPQHF. DNA of the CDR3: TGTGCCAGCAGGCTGACAGGGGGCCGCAATCAGCCCCAGCATTTT. The rearrangement joins TRBV7-2 to TRBJ1-5; 10 bases are a match to TRBD1. This CDR3 region has 15 residues. The ends lost 6 bases at V and 2 bases at J; junction bases unmatched: 4. Germline V gene sequence: CDR1 SGHTA, CDR2 FQGNSA.

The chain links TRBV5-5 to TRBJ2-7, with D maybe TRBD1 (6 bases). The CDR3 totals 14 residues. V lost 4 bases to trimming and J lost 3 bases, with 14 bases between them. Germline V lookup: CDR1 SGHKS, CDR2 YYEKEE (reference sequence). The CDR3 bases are TGTGCCAGCAGCCCCTCACAGGGTCACTACGAGCAGTACTTC. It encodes CASSPSQGHYEQYF.

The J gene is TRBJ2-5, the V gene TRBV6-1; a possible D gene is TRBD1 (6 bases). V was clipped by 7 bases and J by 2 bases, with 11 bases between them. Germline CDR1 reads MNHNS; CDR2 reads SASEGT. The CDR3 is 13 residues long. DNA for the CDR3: TGTGCCAGCAAAACAGGGTTGCAAGAGACCCAGTACTTC. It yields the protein CASKTGLQETQYF.

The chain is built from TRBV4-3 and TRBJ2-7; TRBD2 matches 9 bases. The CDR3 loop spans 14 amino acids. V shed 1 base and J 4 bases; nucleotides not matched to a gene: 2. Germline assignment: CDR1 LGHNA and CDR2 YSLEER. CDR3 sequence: CASSQGLAVYEQYF. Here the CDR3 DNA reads TGCGCCAGCAGCCAAGGACTAGCGGTGTACGAGCAGTACTTC.

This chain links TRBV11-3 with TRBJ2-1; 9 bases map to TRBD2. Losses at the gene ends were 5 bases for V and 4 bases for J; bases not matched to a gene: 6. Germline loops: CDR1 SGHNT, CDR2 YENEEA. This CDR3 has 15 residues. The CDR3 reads CASSPRTSAYNEQFF. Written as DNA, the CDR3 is TGTGCCAGCAGCCCGAGGACTAGCGCGTACAATGAGCAGTTCTTC.

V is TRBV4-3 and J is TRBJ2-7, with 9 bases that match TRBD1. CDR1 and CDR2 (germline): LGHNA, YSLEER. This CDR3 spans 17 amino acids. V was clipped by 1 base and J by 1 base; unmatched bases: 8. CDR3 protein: CASSQVSVGQGSYEQYF. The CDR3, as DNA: TGCGCCAGCAGCCAAGTCAGCGTAGGACAGGGGTCCTACGAGCAGTACTTC.

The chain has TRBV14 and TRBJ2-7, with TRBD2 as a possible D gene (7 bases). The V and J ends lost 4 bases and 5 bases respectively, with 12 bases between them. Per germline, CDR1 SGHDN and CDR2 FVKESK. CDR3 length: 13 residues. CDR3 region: CASSLLGGDEQYF. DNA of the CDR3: TGTGCCAGCAGCCTGCTAGGGGGGGACGAGCAGTACTTC.

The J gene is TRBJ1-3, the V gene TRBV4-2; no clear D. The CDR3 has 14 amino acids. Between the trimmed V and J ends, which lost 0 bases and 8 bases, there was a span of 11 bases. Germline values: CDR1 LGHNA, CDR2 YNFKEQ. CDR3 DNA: TGTGCCAGCAGCCAAGATACCAGTTTCCACACCATATATTTT. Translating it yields CASSQDTSFHTIYF.

CDR3 region: CASSWGLSTADTQYF. The CDR3 DNA follows: TGTGCCAGCAGCTGGGGACTTAGTACCGCAGATACGCAGTATTTT. The gene calls are TRBV7-2 and TRBJ2-3; tentative D call: TRBD2 (6 bases). Germline lookup yields CDR1 SGHTA and CDR2 FQGNSA. This CDR3 has 15 amino acids. Trimming took off 4 bases at V and 4 bases at J, with 15 bases between the two ends. The whole variable domain, remainder taken from reference TRBV7-2 and TRBJ2-3, is GAGVSQSPSNKVTEKGKDVELRCDPISGHTALYWYRQSLGQGLEFLIYFQGNSAPDKSGLPSDRFSAERTGGSVSTLTIQRTQQEDSAVYLCASSWGLSTADTQYFGPGTRLTVL.

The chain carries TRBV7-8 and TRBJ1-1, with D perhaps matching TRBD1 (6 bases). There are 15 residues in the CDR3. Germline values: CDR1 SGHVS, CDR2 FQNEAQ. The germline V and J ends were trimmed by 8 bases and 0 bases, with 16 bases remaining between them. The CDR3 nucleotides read TGTGCCAGCGCGCGGGAGAGGGGGATGAACACTGAAGCTTTCTTT. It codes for CASARERGMNTEAFF.

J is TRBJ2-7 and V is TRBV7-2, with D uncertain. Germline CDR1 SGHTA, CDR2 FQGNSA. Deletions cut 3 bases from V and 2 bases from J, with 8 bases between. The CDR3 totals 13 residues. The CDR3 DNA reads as TGTGCCAGCAGCTTCCATCAGACCTACGAGCAGTACTTC. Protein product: CASSFHQTYEQYF.